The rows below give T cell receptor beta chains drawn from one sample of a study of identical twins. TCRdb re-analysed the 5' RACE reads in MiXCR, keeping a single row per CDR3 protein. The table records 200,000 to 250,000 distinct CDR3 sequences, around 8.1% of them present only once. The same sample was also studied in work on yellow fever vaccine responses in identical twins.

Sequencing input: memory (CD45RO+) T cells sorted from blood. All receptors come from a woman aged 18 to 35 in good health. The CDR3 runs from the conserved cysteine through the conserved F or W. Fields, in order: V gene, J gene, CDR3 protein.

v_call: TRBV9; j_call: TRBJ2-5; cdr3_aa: CASSVAETQYF
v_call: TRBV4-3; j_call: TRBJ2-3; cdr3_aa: CASSQLSGRGTDTQYF
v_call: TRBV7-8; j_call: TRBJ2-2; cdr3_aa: CASSSPRLAEVNTGELFF
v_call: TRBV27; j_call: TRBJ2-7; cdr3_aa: CASSQTNDRYEQYF
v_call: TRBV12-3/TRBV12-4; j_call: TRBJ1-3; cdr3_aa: CAGQPWGGLTIYF
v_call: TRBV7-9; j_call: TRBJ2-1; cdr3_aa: CASSRTSGSNEQFF
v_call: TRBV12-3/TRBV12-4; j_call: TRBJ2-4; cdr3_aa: CASSPTVLAKNIQYF
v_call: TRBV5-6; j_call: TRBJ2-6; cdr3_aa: CASSSPDAWANVLTF
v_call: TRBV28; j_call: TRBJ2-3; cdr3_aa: CASTDEGRTDTPYF
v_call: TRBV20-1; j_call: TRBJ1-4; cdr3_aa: CSATDSDSRWAYEKLFF
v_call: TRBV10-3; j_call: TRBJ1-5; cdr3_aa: CATSGGQPQHF
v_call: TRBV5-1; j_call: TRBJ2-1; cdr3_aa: CASSLEASGRGEQFF
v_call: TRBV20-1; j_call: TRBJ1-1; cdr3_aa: CSAKTMNTEAFF
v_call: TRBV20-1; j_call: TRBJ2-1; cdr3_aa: CSAVMLGGGSYNEQFF
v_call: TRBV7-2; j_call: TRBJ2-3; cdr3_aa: CASSSGLAGGDTQYF
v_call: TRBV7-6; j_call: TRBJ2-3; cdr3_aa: CASSLASLTDTQYF
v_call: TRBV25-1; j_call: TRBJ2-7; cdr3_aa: CASSPPLRGRDPLYEQYF
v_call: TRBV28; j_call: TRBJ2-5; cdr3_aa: CASSGSGEAQETQYF
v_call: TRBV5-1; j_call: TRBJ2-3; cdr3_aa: CASSLSGEYDTQYF
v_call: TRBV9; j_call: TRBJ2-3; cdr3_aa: CASSLIQGATDTQYF
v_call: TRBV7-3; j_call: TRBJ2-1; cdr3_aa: CASSFDLAEFNEQSF
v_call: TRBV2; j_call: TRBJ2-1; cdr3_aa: CASRGTRLAGGYNEQFF
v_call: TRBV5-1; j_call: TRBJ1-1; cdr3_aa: CASRWQGTNTEAFF
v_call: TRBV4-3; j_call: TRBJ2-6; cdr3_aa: CASSQDEGTGANVLTF
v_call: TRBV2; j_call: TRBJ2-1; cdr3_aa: CASRGDSVLYNEQFF
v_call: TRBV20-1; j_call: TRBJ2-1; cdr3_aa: CSAAGEGNEQFF
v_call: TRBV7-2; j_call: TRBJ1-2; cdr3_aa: CASSLEEFYGYTF
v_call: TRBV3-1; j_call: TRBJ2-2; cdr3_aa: CASSLGGSDTGELFF
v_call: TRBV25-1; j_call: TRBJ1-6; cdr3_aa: CASSARYNSPLHF
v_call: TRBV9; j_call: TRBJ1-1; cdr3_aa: CASSAWTGRDTEAFF
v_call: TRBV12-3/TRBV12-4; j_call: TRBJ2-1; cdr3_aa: CASSTPPGQGLF
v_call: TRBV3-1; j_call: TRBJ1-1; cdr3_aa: CASQGVNTEAFF
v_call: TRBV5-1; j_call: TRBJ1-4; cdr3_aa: CASRDSREKLFF
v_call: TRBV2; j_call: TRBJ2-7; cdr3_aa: CATLRDRVTYEQYF
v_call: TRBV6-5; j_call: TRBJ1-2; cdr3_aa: CASSKTGGFNYGYTF
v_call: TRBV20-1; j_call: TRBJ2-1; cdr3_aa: CSVWTSRNEQFF
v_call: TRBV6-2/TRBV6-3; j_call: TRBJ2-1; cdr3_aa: CASSPQGVEQFF
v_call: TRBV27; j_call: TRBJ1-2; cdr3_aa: CASLPPGQRYGYTF
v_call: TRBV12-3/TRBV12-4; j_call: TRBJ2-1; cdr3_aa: CASSFRQGHYNEQFF
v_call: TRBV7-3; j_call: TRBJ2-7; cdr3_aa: CASSLRPGLAGGSSYEQYF
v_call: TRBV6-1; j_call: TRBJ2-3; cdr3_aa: CASSESRSLTDTQYF
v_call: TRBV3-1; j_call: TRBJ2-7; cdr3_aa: CASSQGLAGGPQYF
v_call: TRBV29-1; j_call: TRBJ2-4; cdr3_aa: CSVVGGRDIQYF
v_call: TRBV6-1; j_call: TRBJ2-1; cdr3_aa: CASSHGGSSLNEQFF
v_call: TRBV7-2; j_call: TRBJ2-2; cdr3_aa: CASSLVLPGGTGELFF
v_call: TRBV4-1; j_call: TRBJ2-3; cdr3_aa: CASSQSGASGIFTDTQYF